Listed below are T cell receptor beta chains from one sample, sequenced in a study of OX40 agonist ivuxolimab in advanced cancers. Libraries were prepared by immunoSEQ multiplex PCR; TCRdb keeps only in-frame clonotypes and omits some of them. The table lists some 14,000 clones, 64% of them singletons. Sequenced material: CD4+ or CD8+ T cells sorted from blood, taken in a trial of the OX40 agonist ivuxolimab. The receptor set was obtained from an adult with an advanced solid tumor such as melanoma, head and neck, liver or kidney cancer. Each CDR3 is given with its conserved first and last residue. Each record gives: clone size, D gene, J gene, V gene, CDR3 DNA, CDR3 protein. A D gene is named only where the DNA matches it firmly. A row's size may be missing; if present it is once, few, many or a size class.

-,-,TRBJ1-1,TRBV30,TGTGCCTGGACCCCCTATCTGGAAAGGGTTGAAGCTTTCTTT,CAWTPYLERVEAFF
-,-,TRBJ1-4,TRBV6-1,TGTGCCATCAGTGAAAGGGACATGGAAAAACTGTTTTTT,CAISERDMEKLFF
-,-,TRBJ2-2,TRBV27,TGTGCCAGCAGTTTATCAAAAACCGGGGAGCTGTTTTTT,CASSLSKTGELFF
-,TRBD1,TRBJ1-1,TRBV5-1,TGCGCCAGCAGCTTCAACAGGGGAGGGCCCCCCGGCCCTGAAGCTTTCTTT,CASSFNRGGPPGPEAFF
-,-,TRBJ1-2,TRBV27,TGTGCCAGCAGTTTGTCTCGTGGGGGAGAGGGCTATGGCTACACCTTC,CASSLSRGGEGYGYTF
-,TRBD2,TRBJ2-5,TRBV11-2,TGTGCCAGCAGCTTGGGCGGGGGGGCCTCAGAGACCCAGTACTTC,CASSLGGGASETQYF
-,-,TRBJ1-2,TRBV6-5,TGTGCCAGCAGTTACGCGCAGGGCGGTGGGAACTATGGCTACACCTTC,CASSYAQGGGNYGYTF
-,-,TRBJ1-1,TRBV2,TGTGCCAGCATCTGGGTTTCGGAAGCTTTCTTT,CASIWVSEAFF
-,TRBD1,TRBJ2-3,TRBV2,TGTGCCAGCATTCCACGGGACAGGGAGGAAGATACGCAGTATTTT,CASIPRDREEDTQYF
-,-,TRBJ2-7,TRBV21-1,TGTGCCAGCAGCAAAGTAGCCAGGGAGCAGTACTTC,CASSKVAREQYF
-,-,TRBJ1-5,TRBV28,TGTGCCAGCAGTTTATCCGGGGGTCTTAATCAGCCCCAGCATTTT,CASSLSGGLNQPQHF
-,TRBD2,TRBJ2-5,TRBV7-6,TGTGCCAGCAGCTGGACTAGCGGATCCCAAGAGACCCAGTACTTC,CASSWTSGSQETQYF
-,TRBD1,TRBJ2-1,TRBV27,TGTGCCAGCAGTTTAGACAGGGGGTCCTACAATGAGCAGTTCTTC,CASSLDRGSYNEQFF
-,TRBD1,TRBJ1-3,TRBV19,TGTGCCAGCCGTTCAACAGGGGCTGGAAACACCATATATTTT,CASRSTGAGNTIYF
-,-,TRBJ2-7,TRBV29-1,TGCAGCGTGGCCGACCTCGGGACGGATACCTACGAGCAGTACTTC,CSVADLGTDTYEQYF
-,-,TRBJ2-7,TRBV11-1,TGTGCCAGCAGCTTAGTAAAGGACGAGCAGTACTTC,CASSLVKDEQYF
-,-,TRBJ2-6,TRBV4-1,TGCGCCAGCAGCCCCTCCTCTGGGGCCAACGTCCTGACTTTC,CASSPSSGANVLTF
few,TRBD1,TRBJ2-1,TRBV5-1,TGCGCCAGCAGCTTGACCATCCGGGACAGGCCCTACAATGAGCAGTTCTTC,CASSLTIRDRPYNEQFF
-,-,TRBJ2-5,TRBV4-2,TGTGCCAGCAGCCAAGATCTCCCTAGTATTGAGACCCAGTACTTC,CASSQDLPSIETQYF
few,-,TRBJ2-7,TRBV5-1,TGCGCCAGCAGCTTGGTGACAGGCTACGAGCAGTACTTC,CASSLVTGYEQYF
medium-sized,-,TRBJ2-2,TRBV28,TGTGCCAGCAGTTTCAGGGTTGGGAACACCGGGGAGCTGTTTTTT,CASSFRVGNTGELFF
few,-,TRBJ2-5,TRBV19,TGTGCCAGTAGTATGCGGGACAATAAAGGCGAGACCCAGTACTTC,CASSMRDNKGETQYF
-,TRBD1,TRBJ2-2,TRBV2,TGTGCCAGCAGGCTATACAGGGGGCGGAACACCGGGGAGCTGTTTTTT,CASRLYRGRNTGELFF
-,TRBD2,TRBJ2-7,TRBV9,TGTGCCAGCAGCGTCGGGGGGGCATCCCTCTACGAGCAGTACTTC,CASSVGGASLYEQYF
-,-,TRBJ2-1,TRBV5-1,TGCGCCAGCAGCTTTAAACCTCCTAGCTCCTACAATGAGCAGTTCTTC,CASSFKPPSSYNEQFF
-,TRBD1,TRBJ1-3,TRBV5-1,TGCGCCAGCAGCTGGACAGGGGGCTCTGGAAACACCATATATTTT,CASSWTGGSGNTIYF
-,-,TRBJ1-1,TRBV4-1,TGCGCCAGCAGCCAAGGGGCAGGCCGTGAGGCTTTCTTT,CASSQGAGREAFF
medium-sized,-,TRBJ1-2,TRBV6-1,TGTGCAAGCATGCTCTTGGACTATGGCTACACCTTC,CASMLLDYGYTF
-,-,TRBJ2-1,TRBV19,TGTGCCAGTAGCACAAGTATTGTTGAGCAGTTCTTC,CASSTSIVEQFF
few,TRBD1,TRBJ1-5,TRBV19,TGTGCCAGTAGAATGGGACAGGGAAAAAGTCAGCCCCAGCATTTT,CASRMGQGKSQPQHF
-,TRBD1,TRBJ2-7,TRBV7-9,TGTGCCAGCAGCTTATTTTGGGGACAGGGGGCCTCTTACGAGCAGTACTTC,CASSLFWGQGASYEQYF
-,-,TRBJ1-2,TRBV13,TGTGCCAGCAGCTTAGACCCAACGAAGGGCTACACCTTC,CASSLDPTKGYTF
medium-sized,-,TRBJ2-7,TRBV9,TGTGCCAGCAGCTCTAACCAGGTCGACGGGTCCTACGAGCAGTACTTC,CASSSNQVDGSYEQYF
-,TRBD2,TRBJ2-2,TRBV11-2,TGTGCCAGCAGCATTCACGGGGGGGACACCGGGGAGCTGTTTTTT,CASSIHGGDTGELFF
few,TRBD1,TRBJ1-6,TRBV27,TGTGCCAGCAGTTTCGTAGGACAGGGTAATTCACCCCTCCACTTT,CASSFVGQGNSPLHF
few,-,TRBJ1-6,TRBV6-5,TGTGCCAGCAGGGAGGGATCCTCACCCCTCCACTTT,CASREGSSPLHF
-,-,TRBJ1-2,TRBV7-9,TGTGCCAGCAGTCGGCGCGGGGAGAGGTATGGCTACACCTTC,CASSRRGERYGYTF
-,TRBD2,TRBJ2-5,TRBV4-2,TGTGCCAGCAGCCCCTCGGCTAGCGGCGCGGGCATGGAGACCCAGTACTTC,CASSPSASGAGMETQYF
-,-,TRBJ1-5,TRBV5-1,TGCGCCAGCAGCTTGGGAGGGTATAGCAATCAGCCCCAGCATTTT,CASSLGGYSNQPQHF
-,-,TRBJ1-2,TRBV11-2,TGTGCCAGCAGATACAGGGTTGGCGGCTACACCTTC,CASRYRVGGYTF
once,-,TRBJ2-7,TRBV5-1,TGCGCCAGCAGCACCTCCTACGAGCAGTACTTC,CASSTSYEQYF
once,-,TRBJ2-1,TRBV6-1,TGTGCCAGCACCCTAAGGCCGGGCAATGAGCAGTTCTTC,CASTLRPGNEQFF
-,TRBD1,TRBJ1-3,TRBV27,TGTGCCAGCAGTCCAGGGGGCTACGGCTTAAACACCATATATTTT,CASSPGGYGLNTIYF
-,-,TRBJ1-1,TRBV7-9,TGTGCCAGCAGCTTAGGACTGGGGGCGGGAGACACTGAAGCTTTCTTT,CASSLGLGAGDTEAFF
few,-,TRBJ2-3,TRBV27,TGTGCCACCAAAGAAGGCCCAGCGGTGACAGATACGCAGTATTTT,CATKEGPAVTDTQYF
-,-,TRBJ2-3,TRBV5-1,TGCGCCAGCAGCCATTCCGCTAGCAGGGATAGCACAGATACGCAGTATTTT,CASSHSASRDSTDTQYF
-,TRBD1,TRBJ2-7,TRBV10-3,TGTGCCATCAGTGAGGGGACAGGGAGTGGCGAGCAGTACTTC,CAISEGTGSGEQYF